Below, 7 T cell receptor beta chains from the same sample are listed, as sequenced in a study of vaccination effects on CD4 cells after COVID-19. Profiled with immunoSEQ multiplex PCR; TCRdb holds only in-frame clones, not every one. Here the sample spans about 27,000 clones, about four fifths being singletons. CD4+ T cells specific for antigen were expanded with viral peptide pools by the ViraFEST assay before sequencing. Cultured cells yielded isolated CD4+ T cells after approximately nine days. Two doses of BNT162b2 or mRNA-1273 vaccine were administered to participants. Which antigens these TCRs recognize remains unknown. The sequencing here drew on CD4+ T cells from PBMCs cultured with HCoV-NL63 spike peptides, taken after COVID-19 vaccination. These receptors all come from a human donor who received a COVID-19 vaccine. Some clones in this sample may be carry-over from other donors' samples.

This clone was seen more than once but under ten times. The CDR3 loop reads CASRGRGALGQPQHF. In DNA form, the CDR3 reads TGTGCCAGCAGGGGCAGGGGGGCATTGGGTCAGCCCCAGCATTTT. The chain carries TRBV27 and TRBJ1-5; 7 bases match TRBD1. This CDR3 has 15 residues. Germline lookup yields CDR1 MNHEY and CDR2 SMNVEV (reference sequence). The ends lost 6 bases at V and 6 bases at J; junction bases unmatched: 11.

This chain connects TRBV2 to TRBJ2-1; TRBD1 matches 9 bases. V gave up 1 base and J gave up 6 bases; unmatched junction bases: 4. This CDR3 comprises 15 residues. CDR1 is SNHLY and CDR2 is FYNNEI in the germline V gene. CDR3 nucleotide sequence: TGTGCCAGCAGTGAAGAGGGGACAGGGAGCAATGAGCAGTTCTTC. It translates to CASSEEGTGSNEQFF.

V is TRBV18 and J is TRBJ1-6, with TRBD1 as a possible D gene (5 bases). Germline V gene sequence: CDR1 KGHSH, CDR2 LQKENI. The germline V and J ends were trimmed by 3 bases and 4 bases, with 7 bases remaining between them. This CDR3 is built from 14 residues. The CDR3 protein is CASSPRGYNSPLHF. DNA for the CDR3: TGTGCCAGCTCACCCCGGGGGTATAATTCACCCCTCCACTTT. Full variable domain (outside the CDR3, taken from reference TRBV18 and TRBJ1-6): NAGVMQNPRHLVRRRGQEARLRCSPMKGHSHVYWYRQLPEEGLKFMVYLQKENIIDESGMPKERFSAEFPKEGPSILRIQQVVRGDSAAYFCASSPRGYNSPLHFGNGTRLTVT.

The chain combines TRBV7-2 with TRBJ1-4; D ambiguous. Trimming pared 4 bases from V and 0 bases from J, leaving 12 bases between. The CDR3 sequence is 16 residues long. Germline V gene sequence: CDR1 SGHTA, CDR2 FQGNSA. CDR3 sequence: CASSSTPYATNEKLFF. The DNA of the CDR3 is TGTGCCAGCAGCTCTACTCCTTATGCAACTAATGAAAAACTGTTTTTT.

The chain is built from TRBV5-1 and TRBJ1-3; 9 bases line up with TRBD1. The CDR3 sequence is 15 residues long. Unmatched junction bases numbered 1, after V lost 3 bases and J lost 0 bases. Germline V gene lookup returns CDR1 SGHRS and CDR2 YFSETQ. The CDR3 coding sequence is TGCGCCAGCAGCTCGACAGGGGGCTCTGGAAACACCATATATTTT. Protein sequence: CASSSTGGSGNTIYF.

The chain recombines TRBV9 with TRBJ2-3; unclear D gene. The V end was cut by 3 bases, the J end by 1 base, with 9 bases between. The CDR3 sequence is 14 residues long. The germline V gene has CDR1 SGDLS and CDR2 YYNGEE. CDR3 protein: CASSARTGTDTQYF. CDR3 DNA: TGTGCCAGCAGCGCCCGGACGGGCACAGATACGCAGTATTTT.

CDR3 DNA: TGTGCCAGCAGCTTTAAGGCGGGGGGCACAGATACGCAGTATTTT. This codes for CASSFKAGGTDTQYF. The chain carries TRBV11-3 and TRBJ2-3; 7 nucleotides agree with TRBD2. V lost 3 bases, J lost 1 base, and 4 bases stayed unmatched. Germline CDR1 SGHNT, CDR2 YENEEA. The CDR3 runs 15 residues.